The 25 T cell receptor beta chains below were found in one sample sequenced in a study of early T cells in non-severe SARS-CoV-2 infection. A single record per CDR3 protein comes from TCRdb applying MiXCR to the 5' RACE reads. Among approximately 83,000 distinct CDR3 sequences listed, around an eighth were seen once. Input material: whole blood. The receptors come from an adult who was a healthcare worker with PCR-confirmed SARS-CoV-2 infection or an uninfected control (not recorded which).

This rearrangement joins TRBV6-5 to TRBJ1-6; maybe TRBD1 (5 bases). In germline, CDR1 is MNHEY, CDR2 SVGAGI. This CDR3 region has 17 residues. Trimming removed 2 bases from V and 6 bases from J, with 17 bases in between. The CDR3 DNA reads TGTGCCAGCAGTTACCGCCTGGGCCCCGGGGGTAATTCACCCCTCCACTTT. Translated, it gives CASSYRLGPGGNSPLHF.

This clonotype was counted many times. The gene calls are TRBV11-2 and TRBJ2-7; no reliable D call. The CDR3 has 15 amino acids. V lost 5 bases to trimming and J lost 4 bases, with 18 bases between them. In germline, CDR1 is SGHAT, CDR2 FQNNGV. CDR3 coding DNA: TGTGCCAGCAGCCAGGAGTATGGCGAAGTATACGAGCAGTACTTC. Its protein is CASSQEYGEVYEQYF.

J is TRBJ2-5 and V is TRBV7-6; D not resolved. V was clipped by 1 base and J by 4 bases, with 13 bases between them. The germline CDR1 and CDR2 sequences are SGHVS and FNYEAQ. The CDR3 length is 15 residues. CDR3 sequence reads: CASSLDYSNTETQYF. For the CDR3, the DNA is TGTGCCAGCAGCTTAGACTACTCGAATACAGAGACCCAGTACTTC.

This clonotype appeared a few times. This rearrangement joins TRBV6-5 to TRBJ2-1; TRBD2 matches at 10 bases. V lost 2 bases, J lost 5 bases, and 6 bases stayed unmatched. This CDR3 has 16 amino acids. The germline V gene has CDR1 MNHEY and CDR2 SVGAGI. The CDR3 loop is CASSYHRAGGNNEQFF. In DNA form, the CDR3 reads TGTGCCAGCAGTTACCATAGAGCGGGAGGGAACAATGAGCAGTTCTTC.

This clonotype was detected a few times. The chain uses TRBV28 and TRBJ2-7, with D possibly matching TRBD1 (5 bases). Trimming took 8 bases from V and 2 from J, leaving 10 bases between them. From germline, CDR1 is MDHEN and CDR2 SYDVKM. CDR3 length: 12 residues. CDR3 region: CASLRGPYEQYF. The CDR3 DNA reads as TGTGCCAGCTTAAGGGGCCCCTACGAGCAGTACTTC.

This clonotype was counted many times. The V and J genes are TRBV5-1 and TRBJ2-7; TRBD2 matches at 7 bases. Germline V gene lookup returns CDR1 SGHRS and CDR2 YFSETQ. This CDR3 region has 13 residues. J was trimmed by 5 bases and V by 0 bases; bases with no gene match: 2. This chain's CDR3 is CASSLAAGDEQYF. The CDR3, as DNA: TGCGCCAGCAGCTTGGCGGCGGGGGACGAGCAGTACTTC.

This clonotype was observed many times. The rearrangement uses TRBV27 and TRBJ2-3; D is uncertain. The CDR3 spans 14 residues. Germline V gene sequence: CDR1 MNHEY, CDR2 SMNVEV (reference sequence). Trimming pared 4 bases from V and 2 bases from J, leaving 10 bases between. The CDR3 nucleotides are TGTGCCAGCAGTTGGAGAAACCCCACAGATACGCAGTATTTT. Translation gives CASSWRNPTDTQYF.

In the case of this clonotype: A junction boundary mismatches the germline segment, possibly from a read error. V gene TRBV3-1 combines with J gene TRBJ2-7; 14 bases line up with TRBD2. From germline, CDR1 is LGHDT and CDR2 YNNKEL (reference sequence). CDR3 length: 13 amino acids. The CDR3: CASSPGTSGSPDF. CDR3 nucleotides: TGTGCCAGCAGCCCCGGGACTAGCGGGAGTCCGGACTTC.

In this sample, this clonotype turned up a few times. CDR3 residues: CASSQAPLWANVLTF. Written as DNA, the CDR3 is TGCGCCAGCAGCCAAGCTCCGCTGTGGGCCAACGTCCTGACTTTC. This chain links TRBV4-1 with TRBJ2-6; D remains ambiguous. Germline V gene data show CDR1 as MGHRA and CDR2 as YSYEKL. This CDR3 has 15 amino acids. V was clipped by 1 base and J by 5 bases, with 9 bases between them.

This clonotype was counted a few times. The chain links TRBV4-1 to TRBJ2-1; the match to TRBD2 covers 9 bases. Unmatched junction bases numbered 6, after V lost 4 bases and J lost 5 bases. From germline, CDR1 is MGHRA and CDR2 YSYEKL. The CDR3 consists of 15 residues. CDR3: CASSPLAGFDNEQFF. Written as DNA, the CDR3 is TGCGCCAGCAGCCCGCTAGCGGGGTTCGACAATGAGCAGTTCTTC.

This chain links TRBV19 with TRBJ2-3, with 8 nucleotides matching TRBD2. CDR3 length: 14 residues. V trimming: 5 bases; J trimming: 6 bases; junction bases outside the gene matches: 7. Germline-derived CDR1 and CDR2 are LNHDA and SQIVND (reference sequence). CDR3 DNA sequence: TGTGCCAGTAGTGCCCAGACTAGCGCCGATACGCAGTATTTT. This codes for CASSAQTSADTQYF. Based on the CDR3 plus reference TRBV19 and TRBJ2-3, the full variable domain is DGGITQSPKYLFRKEGQNVTLSCEQNLNHDAMYWYRQDPGQGLRLIYYSQIVNDFQKGDIAEGYSVSREKKESFPLTVTSAQKNPTAFYLCASSAQTSADTQYFGPGTRLTVL.

This clonotype was found many times. The chain has TRBV7-6 and TRBJ2-2, with TRBD1 as a possible D gene (6 bases). CDR1 is SGHVS, CDR2 FNYEAQ, per germline. The V end lost 5 bases, the J end lost 1 base, and 8 bases lay between the germline ends. This CDR3 is 14 amino acids long. CDR3 nucleotides: TGTGCCAGCAGCGGGGGCTGGAACACCGGGGAGCTGTTTTTT. Its translation: CASSGGWNTGELFF.

This clonotype was seen many times. The V call is TRBV12-3 or TRBV12-4, the J call TRBJ2-7, with D possibly matching TRBD1 (6 bases). V lost 0 bases and J lost 3, with 12 bases in between. This CDR3 is built from 15 residues. Here the CDR3 reads CASSLAYTGNYEQYF. As DNA, the CDR3 is TGTGCCAGCAGTTTAGCGTACACAGGGAACTACGAGCAGTACTTC.

The table lists this clonotype with a few counts. V gene TRBV18 combines with J gene TRBJ1-6, with D hard to call. CDR1 and CDR2 (germline): KGHSH, LQKENI. Deletions cut 2 bases from V and 6 bases from J, with 8 bases between. The CDR3 is 14 amino acids. CDR3 region: CASSPGLSNSPLHF. The CDR3 nucleotides read TGTGCCAGCTCACCAGGTCTATCTAATTCACCCCTCCACTTT.

This chain uses TRBV21-1 with TRBJ2-7. TRBV21-1 is reported as a pseudogene. The length of the CDR3 is 9 residues. The CDR3 sequence is CARRSEQYF. The CDR3 nucleotides read TGTGCCCGCCGCAGCGAGCAGTACTTC.

The chain combines TRBV7-2 with TRBJ2-3; 7 bases line up with TRBD2. This CDR3 is built from 14 residues. CDR1 and CDR2 from the germline V gene are SGHTA and FQGNSA. Trimming took 11 bases from V and 0 from J; bases not matched to a gene: 8. CDR3 sequence reads: CAGEAGVSTDTQYF. The CDR3 DNA sequence: TGTGCCGGGGAGGCGGGAGTGAGCACAGATACGCAGTATTTT.

In this sample, this clonotype turned up many times. The J gene is TRBJ2-2, the V gene TRBV9; 12 nucleotides align to TRBD2. Germline CDR1 is SGDLS and CDR2 is YYNGEE. There are 17 residues in the CDR3. J gave up 7 bases and V 1 base, and 8 bases lay outside the gene matches. CDR3 loop: CASSVLPSGGAGGELFF. CDR3 sequence (DNA): TGTGCCAGCAGCGTACTCCCTAGCGGGGGGGCAGGCGGGGAGCTGTTTTTT.

The CDR3 protein is CASSPRQATDTQYF. The CDR3 DNA is TGTGCCAGCTCACCAAGACAGGCCACAGATACGCAGTATTTT. The chain combines TRBV18 with TRBJ2-3; weak D call: TRBD1 (6 bases). This CDR3 region has 14 residues. Trimming stripped 2 bases from V and 2 bases from J, with 8 bases between. CDR1 and CDR2 from the germline V gene are KGHSH and LQKENI.

This clonotype has only a few counts. The genes are TRBV18 and TRBJ2-7, with 8 bases lining up with TRBD2. CDR1 is KGHSH and CDR2 is LQKENI in the germline V gene. V gave up 3 bases and J gave up 2 bases; unmatched junction bases: 3. This CDR3 is 14 amino acids long. CDR3 in DNA: TGTGCCAGCTCACCCCGGGAGGGCACCTACGAGCAGTACTTC. Protein: CASSPREGTYEQYF.

V and J are TRBV12-3 or TRBV12-4 and TRBJ2-1; the match to TRBD2 covers 11 bases. This CDR3 spans 15 amino acids. Trimming at V came to 7 bases and at J to 8 bases, leaving 10 bases not matched to a gene. DNA of the CDR3: TGTGCCAGCACCCCTGGGCTAGCGGGGGGACATGAGCAGTTCTTC. It yields the protein CASTPGLAGGHEQFF.

This clonotype was detected ten times or more. This chain uses TRBV7-9 with TRBJ2-7, with 7 nucleotides matching TRBD1. The germline V gene encodes CDR1 SEHNR and CDR2 FQNEAQ (reference sequence). The trim removed 5 bases at V and 1 base at J, leaving 11 bases unmatched. The CDR3 has 16 amino acids. In nucleotides, the CDR3 is TGTGCCAGCAGCAATGCTCGGGACAGCTTGTCCTACGAGCAGTACTTC. This codes for CASSNARDSLSYEQYF.

V and J are TRBV20-1 and TRBJ1-1; D not certain. The CDR3 extends over 13 amino acids. Trimming cost V 1 base and J 0 bases, with 6 bases left between them. CDR1 and CDR2 from the germline V gene are DFQATT and SNEGSKA (reference sequence). The CDR3: CSARASMNTEAFF. The CDR3 bases are TGCAGTGCTAGAGCCTCGATGAACACTGAAGCTTTCTTT.

This clonotype occurred many times. J is TRBJ2-1 and V is TRBV13, with 15 bases fitting TRBD2. In germline, CDR1 is PRHDT, CDR2 FYEKMQ (reference sequence). The CDR3 has 16 residues. Trimming at V came to 0 bases and at J to 8 bases, leaving 2 bases not matched to a gene. The CDR3 DNA reads as TGTGCCAGCAGCTTAGGGGGACTAGCGGGAGGTTATGAGCAGTTCTTC. Residues: CASSLGGLAGGYEQFF.

There are many counts of this clonotype. This sequence joins TRBV6-1 and TRBJ1-5, with a tentative D call TRBD1 (6 bases). The CDR3 runs to 15 residues. The ends were cut back, 4 bases at V and 3 bases at J, with 13 bases in the middle. CDR1 is MNHNS and CDR2 is SASEGT in the germline V gene. CDR3 nucleotides: TGTGCCAGCAGTGGTTCAGGGGTTGCCAATCAGCCCCAGCATTTT. Translating gives CASSGSGVANQPQHF.

The J gene is TRBJ1-5, the V gene TRBV7-2; TRBD1 matches at 7 bases. Germline loops: CDR1 SGHTA, CDR2 FQGNSA. V shed 1 base and J 0 bases; nucleotides not matched to a gene: 12. The CDR3 is 19 amino acids. CDR3 coding DNA: TGTGCCAGCAGCTTAGTAGTAGGGGGCGCCGGTGGTAGCAATCAGCCCCAGCATTTT. Residues: CASSLVVGGAGGSNQPQHF.